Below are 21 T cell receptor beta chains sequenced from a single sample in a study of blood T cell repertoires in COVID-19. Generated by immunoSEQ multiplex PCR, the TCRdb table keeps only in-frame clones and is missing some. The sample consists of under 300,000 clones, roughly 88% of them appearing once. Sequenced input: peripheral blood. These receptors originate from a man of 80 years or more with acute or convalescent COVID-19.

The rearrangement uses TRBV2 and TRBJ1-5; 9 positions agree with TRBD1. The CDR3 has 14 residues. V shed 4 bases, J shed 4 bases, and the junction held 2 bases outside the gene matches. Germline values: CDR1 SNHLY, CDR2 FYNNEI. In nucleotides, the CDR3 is TGTGCCAGCAGTGGGGGACAGGGAAATCAGCCCCAGCATTTT. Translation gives CASSGGQGNQPQHF.

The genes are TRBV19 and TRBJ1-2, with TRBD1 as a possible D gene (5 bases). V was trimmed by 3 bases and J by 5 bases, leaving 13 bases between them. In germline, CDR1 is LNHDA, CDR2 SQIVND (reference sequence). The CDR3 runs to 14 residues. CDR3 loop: CASSIPGAAYGYTF. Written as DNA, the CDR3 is TGTGCCAGTAGTATCCCTGGGGCAGCATATGGCTACACCTTC.

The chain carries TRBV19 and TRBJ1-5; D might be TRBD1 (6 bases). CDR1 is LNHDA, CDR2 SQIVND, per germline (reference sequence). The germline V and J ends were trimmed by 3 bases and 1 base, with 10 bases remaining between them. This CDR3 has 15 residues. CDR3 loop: CASSMGRGSNQPQHF. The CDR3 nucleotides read TGTGCCAGTAGTATGGGGAGGGGGAGCAATCAGCCCCAGCATTTT.

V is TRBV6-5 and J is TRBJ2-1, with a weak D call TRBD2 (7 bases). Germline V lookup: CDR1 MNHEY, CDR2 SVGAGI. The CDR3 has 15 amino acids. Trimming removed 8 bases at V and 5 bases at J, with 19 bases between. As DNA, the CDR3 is TGTGCCAGCCAATATGCCGGGGGGCCGCACAATGAGCAGTTCTTC. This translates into CASQYAGGPHNEQFF.

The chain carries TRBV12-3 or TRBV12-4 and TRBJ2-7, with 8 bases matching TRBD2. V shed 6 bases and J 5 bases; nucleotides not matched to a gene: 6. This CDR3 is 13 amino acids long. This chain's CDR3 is CASRSSGDHEQYF. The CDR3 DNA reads TGTGCCAGCAGGAGTAGCGGGGACCACGAGCAGTACTTC.

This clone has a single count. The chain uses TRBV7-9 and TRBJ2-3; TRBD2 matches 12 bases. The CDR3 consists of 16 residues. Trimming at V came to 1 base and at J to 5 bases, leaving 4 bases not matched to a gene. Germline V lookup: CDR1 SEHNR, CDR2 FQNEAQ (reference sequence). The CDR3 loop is CASSLGLAGVGDTQYF. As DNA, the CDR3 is TGTGCCAGCAGCTTAGGACTAGCGGGAGTCGGAGATACGCAGTATTTT.

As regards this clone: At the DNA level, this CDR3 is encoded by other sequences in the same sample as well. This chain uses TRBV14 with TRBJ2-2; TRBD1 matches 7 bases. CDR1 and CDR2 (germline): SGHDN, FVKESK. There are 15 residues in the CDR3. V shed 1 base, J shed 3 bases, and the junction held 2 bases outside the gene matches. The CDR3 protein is CASSQGQGYTGELFF. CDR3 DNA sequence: TGTGCCAGCAGCCAAGGACAGGGTTACACCGGGGAGCTGTTTTTT.

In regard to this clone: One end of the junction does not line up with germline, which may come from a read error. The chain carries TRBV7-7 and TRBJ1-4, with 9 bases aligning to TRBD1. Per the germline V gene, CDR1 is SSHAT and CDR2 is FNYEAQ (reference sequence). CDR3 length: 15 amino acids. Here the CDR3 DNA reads TGTGCTAGCAGCTTGGGACAGGGCGCCGGGGAAAAACTGTTTTTT. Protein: CASSLGQGAGEKLFF.

CDR3 nucleotides: TGTGCCAGCAGCTTTCAGGGGACCAATCAGCCCCAGCATTTT. Protein product: CASSFQGTNQPQHF. V usage is TRBV5-5 and J usage is TRBJ1-5; D possibly corresponds to TRBD1 (6 bases). The CDR3 totals 14 residues. The V end was cut by 2 bases, the J end by 3 bases, with 9 bases between. Germline CDR1 is SGHKS and CDR2 is YYEKEE (reference sequence).

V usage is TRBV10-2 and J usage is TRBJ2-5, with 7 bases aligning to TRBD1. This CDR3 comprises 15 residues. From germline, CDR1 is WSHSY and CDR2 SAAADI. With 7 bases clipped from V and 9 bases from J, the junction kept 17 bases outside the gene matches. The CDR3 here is CASKASTGPQGAQYF. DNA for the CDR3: TGCGCCAGCAAGGCCTCGACAGGGCCCCAAGGGGCCCAGTACTTC.

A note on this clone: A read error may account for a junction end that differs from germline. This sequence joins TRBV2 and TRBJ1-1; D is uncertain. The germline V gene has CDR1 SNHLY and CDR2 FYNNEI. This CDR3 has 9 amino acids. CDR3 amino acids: CASQGSRHW. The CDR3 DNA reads TGTGCCAGCCAAGGGAGCCGCCACTGG. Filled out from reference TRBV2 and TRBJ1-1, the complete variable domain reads EPEVTQTPSHQVTQMGQEVILRCVPISNHLYFYWYRQILGQKVEFLVSFYNNEISEKSEIFDDQFSVERPDGSNFTLKIRSTKLEDSAMYFCASQGSRHWGQGTRLTVV.

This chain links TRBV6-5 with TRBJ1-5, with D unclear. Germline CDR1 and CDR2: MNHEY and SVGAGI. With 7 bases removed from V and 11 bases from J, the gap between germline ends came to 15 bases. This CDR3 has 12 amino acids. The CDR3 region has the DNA TGTGCCAGCAAAGACACCGCCGGGACCCAGCATTTT. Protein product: CASKDTAGTQHF.

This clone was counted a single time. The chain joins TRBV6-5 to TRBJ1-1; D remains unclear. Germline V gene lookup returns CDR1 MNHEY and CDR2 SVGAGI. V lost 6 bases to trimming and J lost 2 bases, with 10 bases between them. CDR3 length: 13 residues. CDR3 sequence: CASSSVPNTEAFF. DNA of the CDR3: TGTGCCAGCAGCTCGGTTCCTAACACTGAAGCTTTCTTT.

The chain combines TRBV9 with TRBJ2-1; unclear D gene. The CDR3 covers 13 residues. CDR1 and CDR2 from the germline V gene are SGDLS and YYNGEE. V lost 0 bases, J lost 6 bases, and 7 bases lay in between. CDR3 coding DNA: TGTGCCAGCAGCGTAGTCCAAGCCAATGAGCAGTTCTTC. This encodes CASSVVQANEQFF.

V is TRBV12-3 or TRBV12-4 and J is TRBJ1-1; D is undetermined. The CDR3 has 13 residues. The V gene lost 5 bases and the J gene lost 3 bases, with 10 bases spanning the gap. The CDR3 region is CASSALRDTEAFF. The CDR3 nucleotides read TGTGCCAGCAGTGCCCTTCGGGACACTGAAGCTTTCTTT.

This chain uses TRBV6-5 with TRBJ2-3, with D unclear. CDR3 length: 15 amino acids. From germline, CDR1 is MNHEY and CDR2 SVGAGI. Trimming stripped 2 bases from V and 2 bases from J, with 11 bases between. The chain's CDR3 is CASSYTTGTTDTQYF. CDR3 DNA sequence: TGTGCCAGCAGTTACACTACGGGTACCACAGATACGCAGTATTTT.

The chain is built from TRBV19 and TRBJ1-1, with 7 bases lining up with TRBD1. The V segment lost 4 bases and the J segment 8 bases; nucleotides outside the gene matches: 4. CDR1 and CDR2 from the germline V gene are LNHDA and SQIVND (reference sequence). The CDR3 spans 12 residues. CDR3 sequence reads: CASSRPGGEAFF. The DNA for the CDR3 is TGTGCCAGTAGTAGACCAGGGGGGGAAGCTTTCTTT.

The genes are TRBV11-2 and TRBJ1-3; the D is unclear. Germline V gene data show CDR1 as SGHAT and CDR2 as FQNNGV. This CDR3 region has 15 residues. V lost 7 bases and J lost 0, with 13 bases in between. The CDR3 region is CASTRSVNSGNTIYF. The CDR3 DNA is TGTGCCAGCACCCGTTCAGTAAACTCTGGAAACACCATATATTTT.

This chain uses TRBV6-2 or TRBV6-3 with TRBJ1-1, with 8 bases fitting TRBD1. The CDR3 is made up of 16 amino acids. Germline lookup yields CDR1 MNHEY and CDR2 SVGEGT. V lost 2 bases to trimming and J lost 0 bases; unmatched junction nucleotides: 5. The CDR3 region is CASSYQVDRVNTEAFF. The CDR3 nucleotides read TGTGCCAGCAGTTACCAGGTGGACAGGGTGAACACTGAAGCTTTCTTT.

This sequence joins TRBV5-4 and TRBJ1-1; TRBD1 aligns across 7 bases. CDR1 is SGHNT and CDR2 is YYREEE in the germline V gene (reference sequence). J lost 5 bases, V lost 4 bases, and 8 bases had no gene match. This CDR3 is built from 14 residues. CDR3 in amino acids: CASSVPPGGTEAFF. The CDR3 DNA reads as TGTGCCAGCAGCGTTCCCCCAGGGGGGACTGAAGCTTTCTTT.

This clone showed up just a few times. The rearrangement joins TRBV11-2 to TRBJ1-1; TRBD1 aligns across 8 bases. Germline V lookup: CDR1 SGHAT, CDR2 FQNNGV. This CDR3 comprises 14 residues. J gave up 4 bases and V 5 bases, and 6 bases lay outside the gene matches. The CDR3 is CASSIDRGGTEAFF. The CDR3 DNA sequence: TGTGCCAGCAGCATTGACAGGGGAGGCACTGAAGCTTTCTTT.